This T cell receptor beta chain was identified in a study of molecular identifiers for immune sequencing clone quantification. Overall study context: The replicates split RNA from roughly 20,000 or 100,000 naive CD8 cells five ways and sequenced four.

The sorting of naive CD8 T cells used the CD8+CD4-CCR7+CD45RA+ phenotype. V shed 5 bases and J 2 bases; nucleotides not matched to a gene: 3. Germline V gene lookup returns CDR1 SGDLS and CDR2 YYNGEE. The length of the CDR3 is 14 residues. TCRdb reanalysed the PCR reads using MiXCR and keeps one entry per CDR3 protein. This table holds 85,000 to 90,000 distinct CDR3 sequences, roughly 19% found once. Remarks on this clonotype: The antigen remains unidentified.

Study-level results: Researchers reportedly could pick up spiked Jurkat TCR RNA from one cell mixed into some 1 million naive cells.

The chain joins TRBV9 to TRBJ2-2; TRBD2 matches 7 bases. Material: naive CD8+ T cells from blood, with Jurkat cell RNA spiked in. Noted subset: FACS-sorted CD8+CD4-CCR7+CD45RA+ naive T cells. This receptor was taken from a human donor in good health. Some libraries in this study had Jurkat cell RNA spiked in. CDR3 nucleotides: TGTGCCAGCAGGCTAGCGGTCAACACCGGGGAGCTGTTTTTT. Protein: CASRLAVNTGELFF.